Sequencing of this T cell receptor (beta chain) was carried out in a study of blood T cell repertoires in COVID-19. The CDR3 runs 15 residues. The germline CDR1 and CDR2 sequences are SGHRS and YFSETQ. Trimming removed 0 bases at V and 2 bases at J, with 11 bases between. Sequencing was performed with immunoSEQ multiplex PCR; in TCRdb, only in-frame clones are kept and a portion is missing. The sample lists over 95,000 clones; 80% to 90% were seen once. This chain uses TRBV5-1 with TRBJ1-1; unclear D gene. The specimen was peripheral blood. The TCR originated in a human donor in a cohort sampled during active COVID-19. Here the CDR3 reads CASSLGAVYNTEAFF. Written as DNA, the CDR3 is TGCGCCAGCAGCTTGGGTGCGGTTTACAACACTGAAGCTTTCTTT.